This TCR beta chain comes out of a study of response to subunit inactivated influenza vaccine. Study findings and constraints: T cells newly recruited by each seasonal influenza vaccination are few, the authors suggested.

TCRdb reanalysed the RT-PCR reads using MiXCR and keeps one entry per CDR3 protein. In the table there are about 480,000 distinct CDR3 sequences, approximately 24% of which are singletons. CDR3 size: 16 residues. Germline V lookup: CDR1 SEHNR, CDR2 FQNEAQ (reference sequence). J lost 5 bases, V lost 1 base, and 8 bases had no gene match. This clonotype was seen a handful of times. Antigen unknown. The clonotype comes from a man between 50 and 59 years old who received an inactivated influenza vaccine. This sequence joins TRBV7-9 and TRBJ2-7, with 10 bases aligning to TRBD1. The specimen comprised CD4+ T cells sorted from PBMCs, sampled less than 6 days after vaccination. CDR3 sequence: CASSLDRTGGINEQYF. DNA of the CDR3: TGTGCCAGCAGCTTAGACAGGACAGGGGGTATCAACGAGCAGTACTTC. The full variable domain, rest sourced from reference TRBV7-9 and TRBJ2-7, is DTGVSQNPRHKITKRGQNVTFRCDPISEHNRLYWYRQTLGQGPEFLTYFQNEAQLEKSRLLSDRFSAERPKGSFSTLEIQRTEQGDSAMYLCASSLDRTGGINEQYFGPGTRLTVT.